This entry is about one TCR beta chain. Germline CDR1 MGHRA, CDR2 YSYEKL. Trimming took off 5 bases at V and 2 bases at J, with 13 bases between the two ends. CDR3 length equals 14 residues. The data were taken from a study of blood T cell repertoires in COVID-19. Study background: T cells, B-cell-depleted T cells, or PBMCs supplied cDNA or gDNA.

In the study's own analysis: Nucleated cell counts were estimated from reference gene primer amplification. Profiled with immunoSEQ multiplex PCR; TCRdb holds only in-frame clones, not every one. The V and J calls and clone size were taken over from that table, and D and trimming were inferred from the DNA. The sample holds about 75,000 clones, 75% to 85% seen once. V usage is TRBV4-1 and J usage is TRBJ2-7, with D possibly matching TRBD1 (6 bases). The material sequenced was peripheral blood. The origin of this receptor is a woman aged 45 to 65 with acute or convalescent COVID-19. CDR3 loop: CASSKGQLTYEQYF. In DNA, the CDR3 is TGCGCCAGCAGCAAAGGACAGCTTACCTACGAGCAGTACTTC.